The rows below give T cell receptor beta chains drawn from one sample of a study of early T cells in non-severe SARS-CoV-2 infection. TCRdb called the 5' RACE reads again in MiXCR, with one record for every CDR3 protein. The repertoire holds tens of thousands of distinct CDR3 sequences, with about 6% as singletons. Material: whole blood. Receptors originate from an adult who was a healthcare worker with PCR-confirmed SARS-CoV-2 infection or an uninfected control (not recorded which). CDR3s include the opening cysteine and the closing phenylalanine or tryptophan. The order of the fields is CDR3 DNA, CDR3 protein, D gene, V gene, J gene, clone size. D genes are given only for firm matches. A row's size may be missing; if present it is once, few, many or a size class.

cdr3_nt: TGTGCCAGCAGTTTAGACAGCTTAAACACTGAAGCTTTCTTT
cdr3_aa: CASSLDSLNTEAFF
d_call: NA
v_call: TRBV28
j_call: TRBJ1-1
clone_size: many

cdr3_nt: TGTGCCAGCAGCCCCGGCACCGGCCGGCTGGGAAATGGCTACACCTTC
cdr3_aa: CASSPGTGRLGNGYTF
d_call: NA
v_call: TRBV4-2
j_call: TRBJ1-2
clone_size: many

cdr3_nt: TGTGCCAGCAGCGAGACAGGGCCTAACTATGGCTACACCTTC
cdr3_aa: CASSETGPNYGYTF
d_call: TRBD1
v_call: TRBV5-5
j_call: TRBJ1-2
clone_size: NA

cdr3_nt: TGTGCCAGCAGTTACGACAGCACAGATACGCAGTATTTT
cdr3_aa: CASSYDSTDTQYF
d_call: NA
v_call: TRBV6-2/TRBV6-3
j_call: TRBJ2-3
clone_size: many

cdr3_nt: TGTGCCAGCAGCCTCCGGGACAGGGGAAAGAATGAGCAGTTCTTC
cdr3_aa: CASSLRDRGKNEQFF
d_call: TRBD1
v_call: TRBV3-1
j_call: TRBJ2-1
clone_size: NA

cdr3_nt: TGCAGTGTGGGAGGGCCACGGCAAGAGACCCAGTACTTC
cdr3_aa: CSVGGPRQETQYF
d_call: TRBD2
v_call: TRBV20-1
j_call: TRBJ2-5
clone_size: NA

cdr3_nt: TGTGCCAGTAGTATAGGATCCCGCAGGGGGGACATCCAGTACTTC
cdr3_aa: CASSIGSRRGDIQYF
d_call: NA
v_call: TRBV19
j_call: TRBJ2-5
clone_size: NA

cdr3_nt: TGTGCCAGCAGTTACGTCAAATCGGGGGGCTTCTACGAGCAGTACTTC
cdr3_aa: CASSYVKSGGFYEQYF
d_call: NA
v_call: TRBV6-6
j_call: TRBJ2-7
clone_size: NA

cdr3_nt: TGTGCCAGCAGGGACTCTACTTGGACAGATACGCAGTATTTT
cdr3_aa: CASRDSTWTDTQYF
d_call: NA
v_call: TRBV5-5
j_call: TRBJ2-3
clone_size: few

cdr3_nt: TGTGCCAGCAGCCCTGACCCGGGACAGGGGTACGATACGCAGTATTTT
cdr3_aa: CASSPDPGQGYDTQYF
d_call: TRBD1
v_call: TRBV7-9
j_call: TRBJ2-3
clone_size: many

cdr3_nt: TGTGCCAGCTCACCCTCAGGGGGTTACACTGAAGCTTTCTTT
cdr3_aa: CASSPSGGYTEAFF
d_call: TRBD1
v_call: TRBV18
j_call: TRBJ1-1
clone_size: NA

cdr3_nt: TGCGCCAGCAGCCAAGATCGAAAACGTAGCGGGGAGCTGTTTTTT
cdr3_aa: CASSQDRKRSGELFF
d_call: NA
v_call: TRBV4-3
j_call: TRBJ2-2
clone_size: NA

cdr3_nt: TGTGCCAGCAGCTCCGACAACAATGAGCAGTTCTTC
cdr3_aa: CASSSDNNEQFF
d_call: NA
v_call: TRBV7-9
j_call: TRBJ2-1
clone_size: many

cdr3_nt: TGTGCCAGCAGTTTTGGGACAGGCAATCAGCCCCAGCATTTT
cdr3_aa: CASSFGTGNQPQHF
d_call: TRBD1
v_call: TRBV27
j_call: TRBJ1-5
clone_size: many

cdr3_nt: TGTGCCAGCAGCTTGCCCCAGGGGTTCCCAGAGACCCAGTACTTC
cdr3_aa: CASSLPQGFPETQYF
d_call: NA
v_call: TRBV5-6
j_call: TRBJ2-5
clone_size: few

cdr3_nt: TGTGCCAGCAGCTTTAGCGGGAGAAGTACAGATACGCAGTATTTT
cdr3_aa: CASSFSGRSTDTQYF
d_call: TRBD2
v_call: TRBV5-4
j_call: TRBJ2-3
clone_size: few

cdr3_nt: TGCAGTGCTAGATCCCCGCTAGCGAAAACCTACGAGCAGTACTTC
cdr3_aa: CSARSPLAKTYEQYF
d_call: NA
v_call: TRBV20-1
j_call: TRBJ2-7
clone_size: few

cdr3_nt: TGTGCCAGCAGACCCGCGGGACTAGCTAGCACAGATACGCAGTATTTT
cdr3_aa: CASRPAGLASTDTQYF
d_call: TRBD2
v_call: TRBV28
j_call: TRBJ2-3
clone_size: many

cdr3_nt: TGTGCCAGCAGGGTAGCCAGGTCGGGTTCACCCCTCCACTTT
cdr3_aa: CASRVARSGSPLHF
d_call: NA
v_call: TRBV25-1
j_call: TRBJ1-6
clone_size: few

cdr3_nt: TGTGCCTCAAAACAGACCGCAAGCCCGAGCACCGGGGAGCTGTTTTTT
cdr3_aa: CASKQTASPSTGELFF
d_call: NA
v_call: TRBV6-5
j_call: TRBJ2-2
clone_size: few

cdr3_nt: TGTGCCAGCTCCCTAAAAGGACAGCCCACTGAAGCTTTCTTT
cdr3_aa: CASSLKGQPTEAFF
d_call: NA
v_call: TRBV18
j_call: TRBJ1-1
clone_size: few

cdr3_nt: TGCGCCAGCAGCCTGTCCAGCCTGAACACTGAAGCTTTCTTT
cdr3_aa: CASSLSSLNTEAFF
d_call: NA
v_call: TRBV5-1
j_call: TRBJ1-1
clone_size: NA

cdr3_nt: TGCAGTGCTAGCGTCTTCGGAGGGACCCAGTACTTC
cdr3_aa: CSASVFGGTQYF
d_call: NA
v_call: TRBV20-1
j_call: TRBJ2-5
clone_size: many

cdr3_nt: TGTGCCAGCAGCCCTACGTTAAGGGGCAAAAACATTCAGTACTTC
cdr3_aa: CASSPTLRGKNIQYF
d_call: NA
v_call: TRBV7-2
j_call: TRBJ2-4
clone_size: many

cdr3_nt: TGTGCCAGCAGATCCTCCGGGAATGAGCAGTTCTTC
cdr3_aa: CASRSSGNEQFF
d_call: NA
v_call: TRBV3-1
j_call: TRBJ2-1
clone_size: many

cdr3_nt: TGTGCCAGCAAAGACCGACAGGGGCAGCATTCACCCCTCCACTTT
cdr3_aa: CASKDRQGQHSPLHF
d_call: TRBD1
v_call: TRBV6-2/TRBV6-3
j_call: TRBJ1-6
clone_size: many

cdr3_nt: TGCAGTGCCACCACAGGGGTTTTAACTGAAGCTTTCTTT
cdr3_aa: CSATTGVLTEAFF
d_call: TRBD1
v_call: TRBV20-1
j_call: TRBJ1-1
clone_size: NA

cdr3_nt: TGTGCCAGCAGTACAGGGGCTGGGGCCAACGTCCTGACTTTC
cdr3_aa: CASSTGAGANVLTF
d_call: TRBD1
v_call: TRBV12-3/TRBV12-4
j_call: TRBJ2-6
clone_size: many

cdr3_nt: TGTGCCAGCAGAAGACAGGGCAAGTATGAAAAACTGTTTTTT
cdr3_aa: CASRRQGKYEKLFF
d_call: TRBD1
v_call: TRBV27
j_call: TRBJ1-4
clone_size: NA

cdr3_nt: TGTGCCAGCAGCTCGGCTCGTTCGAACACTGAAGCTTTCTTT
cdr3_aa: CASSSARSNTEAFF
d_call: NA
v_call: TRBV4-2
j_call: TRBJ1-1
clone_size: NA

cdr3_nt: TGTGCCAGCAGGTGGGGGGGCGAGCAGTACTTC
cdr3_aa: CASRWGGEQYF
d_call: TRBD2
v_call: TRBV27
j_call: TRBJ2-7
clone_size: few

cdr3_nt: TGTGCCAGCAGCCATTACAGCGGGAGGGCCTGGAATGAGCAGTTCTTC
cdr3_aa: CASSHYSGRAWNEQFF
d_call: TRBD2
v_call: TRBV11-2
j_call: TRBJ2-1
clone_size: many

cdr3_nt: TGCAGTGCTACTCGGACTAGCGGGCAAGAGACCCAGTACTTC
cdr3_aa: CSATRTSGQETQYF
d_call: TRBD2
v_call: TRBV20-1
j_call: TRBJ2-5
clone_size: many

cdr3_nt: TGCGCCAGCAGCTTGAATCTGCGGGTCGAGCAGTACTTC
cdr3_aa: CASSLNLRVEQYF
d_call: NA
v_call: TRBV5-1
j_call: TRBJ2-7
clone_size: NA

cdr3_nt: TGTGCCAGTAGTATTCTGGGGACTGCGAACACCGGGGAGCTGTTTTTT
cdr3_aa: CASSILGTANTGELFF
d_call: NA
v_call: TRBV19
j_call: TRBJ2-2
clone_size: medium-sized

cdr3_nt: TGTGCCAGCACACAAGGGTCCTATGGCTACACCTTC
cdr3_aa: CASTQGSYGYTF
d_call: NA
v_call: TRBV25-1
j_call: TRBJ1-2
clone_size: NA

cdr3_nt: TGTGCCAGCACCCAGACAGGGGTCGCACAGTACTTC
cdr3_aa: CASTQTGVAQYF
d_call: TRBD1
v_call: TRBV6-2/TRBV6-3
j_call: TRBJ2-7
clone_size: few

cdr3_nt: TGTGCCAGCAGCCCGAGTGGACTAGCGAGTGTAATGGGGACAGATACGCAGTATTTT
cdr3_aa: CASSPSGLASVMGTDTQYF
d_call: TRBD2
v_call: TRBV12-3/TRBV12-4
j_call: TRBJ2-3
clone_size: many

cdr3_nt: TGCGCCAGCAGCTCCCGGGACAGTAGCACAGATACGCAGTATTTT
cdr3_aa: CASSSRDSSTDTQYF
d_call: TRBD1
v_call: TRBV5-1
j_call: TRBJ2-3
clone_size: NA

cdr3_nt: TGCGCCAGCAGCCCCCGGGAGGGCGTTTCCTACGAGCAGTACTTC
cdr3_aa: CASSPREGVSYEQYF
d_call: TRBD2
v_call: TRBV5-1
j_call: TRBJ2-7
clone_size: NA

cdr3_nt: TGCGCCAGCAGCCAAGATCGGGCGGTATGGTCTGGGGCCAACGTCCTGACTTTC
cdr3_aa: CASSQDRAVWSGANVLTF
d_call: NA
v_call: TRBV4-3
j_call: TRBJ2-6
clone_size: few

cdr3_nt: TGCAGCGTTGTTGGAACTCGGGACAGGGCAAAATCCACAGATACGCAGTATTTT
cdr3_aa: CSVVGTRDRAKSTDTQYF
d_call: TRBD1
v_call: TRBV29-1
j_call: TRBJ2-3
clone_size: many

cdr3_nt: TGTGCCAGCAGTTACTTGTCCGGGACACCCGGGGAGCTGTTTTTT
cdr3_aa: CASSYLSGTPGELFF
d_call: NA
v_call: TRBV6-5
j_call: TRBJ2-2
clone_size: few

cdr3_nt: TGCAGCGTTCGACACCTGGGACTAGCGGGGGACACCGGGGAGCTGTTTTTT
cdr3_aa: CSVRHLGLAGDTGELFF
d_call: TRBD2
v_call: TRBV29-1
j_call: TRBJ2-2
clone_size: many

cdr3_nt: TGTGCCTGGAAGGGACAGGGAGATCAGCCCCAGCATTTT
cdr3_aa: CAWKGQGDQPQHF
d_call: TRBD1
v_call: TRBV30
j_call: TRBJ1-5
clone_size: many

cdr3_nt: TGCAGTGCTAGACTAGACAGGGGATCCTACGAGCAGTACTTC
cdr3_aa: CSARLDRGSYEQYF
d_call: TRBD1
v_call: TRBV20-1
j_call: TRBJ2-7
clone_size: NA

cdr3_nt: TGCAGTGCTAGAAACCTTTTGGCGGGAGATTACAATGAGCAGTTCTTC
cdr3_aa: CSARNLLAGDYNEQFF
d_call: TRBD2
v_call: TRBV20-1
j_call: TRBJ2-1
clone_size: many

cdr3_nt: TGTGCCAGCAGCGTGACTAGTGTGCGGCCCTACGAGCAGTACTTC
cdr3_aa: CASSVTSVRPYEQYF
d_call: NA
v_call: TRBV7-8
j_call: TRBJ2-7
clone_size: few

cdr3_nt: TGTGCCAGCAGTGAATTTCATTCCGGAAACACCATATATTTT
cdr3_aa: CASSEFHSGNTIYF
d_call: NA
v_call: TRBV2
j_call: TRBJ1-3
clone_size: many

cdr3_nt: TGTGCCAGCAGCTTCTATAGCGGGAGAAGCGATGAGCAGTTCTTC
cdr3_aa: CASSFYSGRSDEQFF
d_call: TRBD2
v_call: TRBV5-6
j_call: TRBJ2-1
clone_size: many

cdr3_nt: TGTGCCAGCAGGGGACGGAGAAACACTGAAGCTTTCTTT
cdr3_aa: CASRGRRNTEAFF
d_call: NA
v_call: TRBV12-3/TRBV12-4
j_call: TRBJ1-1
clone_size: few